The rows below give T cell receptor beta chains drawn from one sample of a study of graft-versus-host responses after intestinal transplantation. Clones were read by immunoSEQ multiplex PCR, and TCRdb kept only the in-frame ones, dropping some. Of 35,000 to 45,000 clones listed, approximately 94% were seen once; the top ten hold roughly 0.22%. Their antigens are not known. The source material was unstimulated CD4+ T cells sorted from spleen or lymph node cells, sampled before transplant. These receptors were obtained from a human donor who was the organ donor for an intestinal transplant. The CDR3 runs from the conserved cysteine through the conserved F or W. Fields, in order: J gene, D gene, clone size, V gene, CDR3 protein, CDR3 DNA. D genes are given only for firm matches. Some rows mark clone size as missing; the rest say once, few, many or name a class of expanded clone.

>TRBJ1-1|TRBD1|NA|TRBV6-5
CASSDAMTGGSEAFF
TGTGCCAGCAGCGACGCGATGACAGGGGGGAGTGAAGCTTTCTTT
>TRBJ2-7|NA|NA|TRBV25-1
CASRSDGTYEQYF
TGTGCCAGCAGGTCGGACGGAACCTACGAGCAGTACTTC
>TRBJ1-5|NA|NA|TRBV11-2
CASSLDPDQPQHF
TGTGCCAGCAGCTTAGATCCGGATCAGCCCCAGCATTTT
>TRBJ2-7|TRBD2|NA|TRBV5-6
CASSHGTSRSYEQYF
TGTGCCAGCAGCCATGGGACTAGTCGGAGCTACGAGCAGTACTTC
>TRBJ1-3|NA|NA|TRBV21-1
CASSKKSLKSSGNTIYF
TGTGCCAGCAGCAAAAAGTCCCTAAAGAGCTCTGGAAACACCATATATTTT
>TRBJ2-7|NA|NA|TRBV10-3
CATTEARDSSSYEQYF
TGTGCCACCACTGAAGCTAGGGACTCCAGCTCCTACGAGCAGTACTTC
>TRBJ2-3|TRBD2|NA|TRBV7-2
CASSLAGGTSTDTQYF
TGTGCCAGCAGCTTAGCGGGGGGGACTAGCACAGATACGCAGTATTTT
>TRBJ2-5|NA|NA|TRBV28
CASSLRGRGIKKETQYF
TGTGCCAGCAGTTTAAGGGGCAGGGGTATTAAAAAGGAGACCCAGTACTTC
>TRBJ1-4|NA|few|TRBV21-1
CASSKVTGNEKLFF
TGTGCCAGCAGCAAAGTAACAGGGAATGAAAAACTGTTTTTT
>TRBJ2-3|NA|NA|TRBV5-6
CASSLTFTDTQYF
TGTGCCAGCAGCTTAACCTTCACAGATACGCAGTATTTT
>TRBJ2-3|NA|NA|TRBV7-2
CASSRTYGYGDTQYF
TGTGCCAGCAGCCGCACCTACGGATATGGCGATACGCAGTATTTT
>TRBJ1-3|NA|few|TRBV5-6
CASSLDKALSGNTIYF
TGTGCCAGCAGCTTGGACAAGGCCCTCTCTGGAAACACCATATATTTT
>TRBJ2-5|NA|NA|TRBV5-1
CASSLIGGPETQYF
TGCGCCAGCAGCTTGATCGGGGGTCCAGAGACCCAGTACTTC
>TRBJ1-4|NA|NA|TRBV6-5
CASSYSRVGGREKLFF
TGTGCCAGCAGTTACTCGAGAGTGGGGGGCAGGGAAAAACTGTTTTTT
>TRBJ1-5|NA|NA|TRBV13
CASSLTGNQPQHF
TGTGCCAGCAGCTTAACAGGGAATCAGCCCCAGCATTTT
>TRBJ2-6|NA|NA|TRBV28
CASSLTLSGANVLTF
TGTGCCAGCAGCCTTACCCTCTCTGGGGCCAACGTCCTGACTTTC
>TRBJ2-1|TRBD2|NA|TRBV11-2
CASSWTGGPYNEQFF
TGTGCCAGCAGCTGGACGGGGGGGCCCTACAATGAGCAGTTCTTC
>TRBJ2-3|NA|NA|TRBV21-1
CASSKASQGATDTQYF
TGTGCCAGCAGCAAAGCATCGCAGGGGGCCACAGATACGCAGTATTTT
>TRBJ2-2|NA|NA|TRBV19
CASHGANGELFF
TGTGCCAGTCACGGGGCAAACGGGGAGCTGTTTTTT
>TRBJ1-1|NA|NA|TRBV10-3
CAILSDLNTEAFF
TGTGCCATCTTATCGGATCTGAACACTGAAGCTTTCTTT
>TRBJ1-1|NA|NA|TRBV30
CAWIGMTGVNTEAFF
TGTGCCTGGATTGGGATGACCGGGGTGAACACTGAAGCTTTCTTT
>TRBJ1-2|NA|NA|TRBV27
CASSPYPGPNYGYTF
TGTGCCAGCAGTCCCTACCCGGGTCCTAACTATGGCTACACCTTC
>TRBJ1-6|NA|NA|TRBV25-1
CASSESHNSPLHF
TGTGCCAGCAGTGAGTCACATAATTCACCCCTCCACTTT
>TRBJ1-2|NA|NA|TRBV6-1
CATSGPSYGYTF
TGTGCCACCTCCGGACCCAGCTATGGCTACACCTTC
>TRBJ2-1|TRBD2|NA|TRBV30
CAWEPTSGGGYNEQFF
TGTGCCTGGGAACCGACTAGCGGGGGGGGCTACAATGAGCAGTTCTTC
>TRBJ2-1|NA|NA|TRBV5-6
CASSLVQDNEQFF
TGTGCCAGCAGCTTGGTACAGGACAATGAGCAGTTCTTC
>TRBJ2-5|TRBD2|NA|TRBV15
CATSFLSGGAKTQYF
TGTGCCACCAGCTTCCTTAGCGGGGGGGCAAAGACCCAGTACTTC
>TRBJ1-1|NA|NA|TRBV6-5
CASRGPLGTEAFF
TGTGCCAGCAGGGGACCTTTGGGCACTGAAGCTTTCTTT
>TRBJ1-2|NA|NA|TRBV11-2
CASSLEGGVGYTF
TGTGCCAGCAGCTTAGAGGGGGGCGTAGGCTACACCTTC
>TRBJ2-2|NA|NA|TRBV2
CASSSDTGELFF
TGTGCCAGCAGCTCGGACACCGGGGAGCTGTTTTTT
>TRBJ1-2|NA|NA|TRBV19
CASSDSGFNYGYTF
TGTGCCAGTAGCGACTCAGGGTTTAACTATGGCTACACCTTC
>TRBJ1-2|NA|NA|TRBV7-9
CASSLGGTGPYGYTF
TGTGCCAGCAGCTTAGGGGGAACAGGTCCCTATGGCTACACCTTC
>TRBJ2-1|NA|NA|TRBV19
CASSIVGRGSNNEQFF
TGTGCCAGTAGTATAGTGGGGAGGGGGAGCAACAATGAGCAGTTCTTC
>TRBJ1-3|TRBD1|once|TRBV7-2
CASSLAGQGVGNTIYF
TGTGCCAGCAGCTTAGCAGGACAGGGCGTTGGAAACACCATATATTTT
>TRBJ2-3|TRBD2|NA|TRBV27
CASSYGTSGGASTDTQYF
TGTGCCAGCAGTTACGGGACTAGCGGGGGGGCTAGCACAGATACGCAGTATTTT
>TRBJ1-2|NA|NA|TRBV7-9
CASSLDGIPKHGYTF
TGTGCCAGCAGCTTAGACGGGATCCCTAAGCATGGCTACACCTTC
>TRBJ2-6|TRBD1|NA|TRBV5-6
CASSLRGPGANVLTF
TGTGCCAGCAGCTTGAGGGGGCCTGGGGCCAACGTCCTGACTTTC
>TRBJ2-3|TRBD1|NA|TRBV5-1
CASSLGQGRDTQYF
TGCGCCAGCAGCTTGGGACAGGGGAGGGATACGCAGTATTTT
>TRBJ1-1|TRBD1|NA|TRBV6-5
CASSRMGQGSAFF
TGTGCCAGCAGCCGTATGGGACAGGGGTCCGCTTTCTTT
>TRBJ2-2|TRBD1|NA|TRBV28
CASSFWSGRGPTGGLFF
TGTGCCAGCAGTTTTTGGTCCGGCAGGGGGCCCACCGGGGGGCTGTTTTTT
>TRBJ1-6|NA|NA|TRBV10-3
CAISEGQANSPLHF
TGTGCCATCAGTGAAGGGCAGGCCAATTCACCCCTCCACTTT
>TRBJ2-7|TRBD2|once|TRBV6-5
CASSYSAGGFYEQYF
TGTGCCAGCAGTTACTCAGCGGGGGGATTCTACGAGCAGTACTTC
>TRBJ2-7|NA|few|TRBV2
CASSDGYEQYF
TGTGCCAGCAGTGACGGCTACGAGCAGTACTTC
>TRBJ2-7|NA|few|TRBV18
CASSPSGSLGEQYF
TGTGCCAGCTCACCCTCGGGTAGCTTGGGGGAGCAGTACTTC
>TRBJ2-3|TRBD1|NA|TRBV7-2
CASSYRSGGEGNTQYF
TGTGCCAGCAGCTACCGATCAGGGGGCGAAGGGAATACGCAGTATTTT
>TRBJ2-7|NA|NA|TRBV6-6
CASSFGTLSYEQYF
TGTGCCAGCAGTTTTGGGACGCTGAGCTACGAGCAGTACTTC
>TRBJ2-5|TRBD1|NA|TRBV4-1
CASSQVNRGYEETQYF
TGCGCCAGCAGCCAAGTGAACAGGGGGTACGAGGAGACCCAGTACTTC
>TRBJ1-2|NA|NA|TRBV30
CAWRRGASYGYTF
TGTGCCTGGAGAAGAGGGGCCAGCTATGGCTACACCTTC
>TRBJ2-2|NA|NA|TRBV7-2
CASSLVPGATGELFF
TGTGCCAGCAGCTTAGTTCCAGGGGCCACCGGGGAGCTGTTTTTT
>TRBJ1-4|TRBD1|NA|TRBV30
CAWSFNRGANEKLFF
TGTGCCTGGAGTTTTAACAGGGGCGCTAATGAAAAACTGTTTTTT
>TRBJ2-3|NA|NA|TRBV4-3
CASSQVITDTQYF
TGCGCCAGCAGCCAAGTCATCACAGATACGCAGTATTTT
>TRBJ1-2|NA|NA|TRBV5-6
CASSLLTVTVSYGYTF
TGTGCCAGCAGCTTACTCACCGTCACAGTGAGCTATGGCTACACCTTC
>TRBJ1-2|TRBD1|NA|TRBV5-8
CASSPGTGPHTYGYTF
TGTGCCAGCAGCCCCGGGACAGGGCCCCATACTTATGGCTACACCTTC
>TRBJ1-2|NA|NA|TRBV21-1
CASSKVAGYYGYTF
TGTGCCAGCAGCAAAGTGGCAGGGTACTATGGCTACACCTTC
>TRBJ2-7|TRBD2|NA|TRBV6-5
CASSYAWDYRYEQYF
TGTGCCAGCAGTTACGCCTGGGACTACCGCTACGAGCAGTACTTC
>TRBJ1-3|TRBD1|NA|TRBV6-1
CASSEGWRTGGSGNTIYF
TGTGCCAGCAGTGAAGGGTGGAGGACAGGGGGCTCTGGAAACACCATATATTTT
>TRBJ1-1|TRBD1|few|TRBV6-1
CASSEDRDTEAFF
TGTGCCAGCAGCGAGGACAGGGACACTGAAGCTTTCTTT
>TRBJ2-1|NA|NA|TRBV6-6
CASSYHGEQFF
TGTGCCAGCAGTTATCACGGGGAGCAGTTCTTC
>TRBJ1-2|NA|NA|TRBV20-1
CSARDYSYTF
TGCAGTGCTAGGGACTATAGCTACACCTTC
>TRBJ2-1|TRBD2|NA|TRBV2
CASSMRPAGFSDEQFF
TGTGCCAGCAGTATGAGACCAGCGGGATTCAGCGATGAGCAGTTCTTC